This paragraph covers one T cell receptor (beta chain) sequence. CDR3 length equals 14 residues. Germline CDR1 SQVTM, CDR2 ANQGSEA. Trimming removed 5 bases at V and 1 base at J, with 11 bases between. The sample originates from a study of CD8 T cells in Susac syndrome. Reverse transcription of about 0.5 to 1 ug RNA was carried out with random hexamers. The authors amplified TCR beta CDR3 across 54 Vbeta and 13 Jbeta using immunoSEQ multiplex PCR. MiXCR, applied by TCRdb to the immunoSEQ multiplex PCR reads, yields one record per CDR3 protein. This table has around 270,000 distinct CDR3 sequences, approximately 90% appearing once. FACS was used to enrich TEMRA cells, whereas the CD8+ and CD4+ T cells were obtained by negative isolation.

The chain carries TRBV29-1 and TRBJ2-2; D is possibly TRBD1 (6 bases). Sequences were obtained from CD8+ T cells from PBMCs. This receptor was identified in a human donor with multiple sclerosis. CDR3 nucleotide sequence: TGCAGCGTTCCCGGGACACAGAACACCGGGGAGCTGTTTTTT. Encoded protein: CSVPGTQNTGELFF.